This TCR beta chain derives from a study of cytomegalovirus exposure and HLA in healthy donors. Points from the study as a whole: Researchers counted around 150 TCR beta chains as cytomegalovirus-associated. Reportedly, cytomegalovirus status was diagnosed with high sensitivity and specificity.

The primer mix had 60 Vbeta and 13 Jbeta primers. As processed by the authors: The authors later counted 70 million to 80 million unique TCR beta chains, roughly 10 million of them shared. TCRdb's copy holds only in-frame clones and misses some; the assay was immunoSEQ multiplex PCR. Clonal size and the V and J genes are those of that table, whereas D and trimming came from the DNA. The top ten clones hold 3% to 4.5% of a sample with around 170,000 clones, about 85% of them seen once. Note on this clone: Its target is unknown.

The sequencing sample was made of PBMCs. The clonotype was recovered from a man in his fifties in good health and CMV-seronegative.

The CDR3 loop reads CASSDSGNTIYF. The CDR3 bases are TGTGCCAGCAGTGATAGCGGAAACACCATATATTTT. This chain uses TRBV2 with TRBJ1-3; D not certain. The ends were cut back, 3 bases at V and 4 bases at J, with 4 bases in the middle. From germline, CDR1 is SNHLY and CDR2 FYNNEI. This CDR3 is built from 12 residues.